Detailed here is one T cell receptor (beta chain). These data belong to a study of cytomegalovirus exposure and HLA in healthy donors. Clones were sequenced by immunoSEQ multiplex PCR, and TCRdb holds only the in-frame ones, with some missing. The sample has roughly 310,000 clones, approximately 88% seen once. The V gene's germline CDR1 is SGHDT and CDR2 YYEEEE. Trimming took 0 bases from V and 5 from J; bases not matched to a gene: 6. The CDR3 sequence is 16 residues long. This sequence was found in a man aged 30 to 45 in good health and CMV-seronegative. Specimen: PBMCs. This chain joins TRBV5-6 and TRBJ1-1; TRBD1 matches at 11 bases. CDR3 nucleotide sequence: TGTGCCAGCAGCTTGGCCGGGACAGGGGGTTCGACTGAAGCTTTCTTT. It encodes CASSLAGTGGSTEAFF.